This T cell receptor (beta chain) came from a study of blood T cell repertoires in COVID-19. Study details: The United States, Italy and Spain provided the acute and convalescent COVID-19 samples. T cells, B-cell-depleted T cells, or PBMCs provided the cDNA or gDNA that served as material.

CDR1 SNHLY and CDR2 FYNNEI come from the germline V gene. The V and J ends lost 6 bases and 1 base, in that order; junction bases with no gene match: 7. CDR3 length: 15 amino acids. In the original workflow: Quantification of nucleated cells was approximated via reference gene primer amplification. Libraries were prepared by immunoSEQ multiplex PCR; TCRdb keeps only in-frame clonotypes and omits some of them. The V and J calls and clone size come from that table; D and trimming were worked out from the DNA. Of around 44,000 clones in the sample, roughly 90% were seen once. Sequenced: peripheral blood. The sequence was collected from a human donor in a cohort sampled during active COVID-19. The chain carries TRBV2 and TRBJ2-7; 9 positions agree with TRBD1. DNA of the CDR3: TGTGCCAGCAGGGGGACAGGGAACCCGTCCTACGAGCAGTACTTC. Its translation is CASRGTGNPSYEQYF.